The entry that follows covers one T cell receptor beta chain sequence. The sample comes from a study of blood T cell repertoires in COVID-19. Authors' processing steps: Reference gene primers were amplified, and this amplification served to estimate nucleated cell counts. Assay: immunoSEQ multiplex PCR; the TCRdb copy retains only in-frame clones and omits some. That table supplies the V and J calls and clone size; D and trimming were determined from the DNA. Among 150,000 to 200,000 clones listed, more than 80% were seen once. CDR3 length: 15 amino acids. V was trimmed by 2 bases and J by 4 bases, leaving 13 bases between them. CDR1 MNHEY and CDR2 SMNVEV come from the germline V gene (reference sequence). Grouping used clinical history reported by participants in a survey and questionnaire. The study counted Cohort 3 donors as recovered given two negative PCRs, clearance, or symptom resolution.

Specimen: PBMCs or T cells enriched from blood (not recorded which). The sequence was obtained from a man in his fifties who had recovered from COVID-19. The J gene is TRBJ2-3, the V gene TRBV27; possibly TRBD2 for D (5 bases). In DNA form, the CDR3 reads TGTGCCAGCAGTTTAGGGAGCCGGCGGGCAGATACGCAGTATTTT. Translated: CASSLGSRRADTQYF.